A selection of T cell receptor beta chains follows, all from one sample in a study of PD-1 blockade in classical Hodgkin lymphoma. Profiled with immunoSEQ multiplex PCR; TCRdb holds only in-frame clones, not every one. The sample carries roughly 61,000 clones, more than 85% recorded once. The sequences come from peripheral blood mononuclear cells (PBMCs), collected before the second cycle of nivolumab. All receptors derive from a human donor with classical Hodgkin lymphoma. The CDR3 runs from the conserved cysteine through the conserved F or W. Each record gives: CDR3 length, D gene, V gene, CDR3 protein. D genes are given only for firm matches.

CDR3 length: 14
D gene: NA
V gene: TRBV6-5
CDR3 protein: CASSHRSTQETQYF

CDR3 length: 17
D gene: TRBD1
V gene: TRBV6-4
CDR3 protein: CASSDDVGTAETDGYTF

CDR3 length: 15
D gene: NA
V gene: TRBV12-5
CDR3 protein: CASGFGQPLGETQYF

CDR3 length: 16
D gene: TRBD2
V gene: TRBV7-9
CDR3 protein: CASSPRAGGHTGELFF

CDR3 length: 15
D gene: NA
V gene: TRBV27
CDR3 protein: CASNPSASPGETQYF

CDR3 length: 11
D gene: NA
V gene: TRBV19
CDR3 protein: CASSPGGEQFF

CDR3 length: 11
D gene: NA
V gene: TRBV6-1
CDR3 protein: CASSSRGGYTF

CDR3 length: 13
D gene: NA
V gene: TRBV30
CDR3 protein: CAWSFLWGGELFF

CDR3 length: 15
D gene: NA
V gene: TRBV7-8
CDR3 protein: CASSPDDMTDTEAFF

CDR3 length: 15
D gene: NA
V gene: TRBV30
CDR3 protein: CAWSSPGVGGNTIYF

CDR3 length: 18
D gene: TRBD1
V gene: TRBV7-6
CDR3 protein: CASKLGPGTGGLGYEQYF

CDR3 length: 13
D gene: NA
V gene: TRBV10-3
CDR3 protein: CAIGDIGDYGYTF

CDR3 length: 17
D gene: NA
V gene: TRBV7-9
CDR3 protein: CASSLSRGMSSYNEQFF

CDR3 length: 13
D gene: NA
V gene: TRBV5-1
CDR3 protein: CASRPTGSTEAFF

CDR3 length: 15
D gene: NA
V gene: TRBV27
CDR3 protein: CASSLGVRGTGELFF

CDR3 length: 19
D gene: TRBD1
V gene: TRBV4-1
CDR3 protein: CASSQDEAGQGAGTGELFF

CDR3 length: 17
D gene: NA
V gene: TRBV13
CDR3 protein: CASSLAPKVPFTDTQYF

CDR3 length: 17
D gene: TRBD1
V gene: TRBV28
CDR3 protein: CASRRDRGDYSNQPQHF

CDR3 length: 14
D gene: NA
V gene: TRBV6-5
CDR3 protein: CASRLGSSGDTQYF

CDR3 length: 15
D gene: NA
V gene: TRBV6-1
CDR3 protein: CASRQGPSSYNEQFF

CDR3 length: 13
D gene: NA
V gene: TRBV7-8
CDR3 protein: CASSSGGEETQYF

CDR3 length: 16
D gene: NA
V gene: TRBV7-8
CDR3 protein: CASSIQPGHYTGELFF

CDR3 length: 10
D gene: NA
V gene: TRBV20-1
CDR3 protein: CSARQGWAFF

CDR3 length: 12
D gene: NA
V gene: TRBV10-3
CDR3 protein: CAISESKYGYTF

CDR3 length: 14
D gene: TRBD1
V gene: TRBV29-1
CDR3 protein: CSVEDRGRRTEQYF

CDR3 length: 14
D gene: NA
V gene: TRBV7-9
CDR3 protein: CASSWVLVPYEQYF

CDR3 length: 16
D gene: TRBD2
V gene: TRBV5-6
CDR3 protein: CASSTGLAGSYNEQFF

CDR3 length: 11
D gene: NA
V gene: TRBV20-1
CDR3 protein: CSAPRSYEQYF

CDR3 length: 15
D gene: NA
V gene: TRBV5-1
CDR3 protein: CASSSLSRTENGYTF

CDR3 length: 15
D gene: TRBD1
V gene: TRBV4-3
CDR3 protein: CASSQEDRGHTEAFF

CDR3 length: 14
D gene: NA
V gene: TRBV5-6
CDR3 protein: CASSLVGSNQPQHF

CDR3 length: 13
D gene: NA
V gene: TRBV13
CDR3 protein: CASSLGSEKGYTF

CDR3 length: 15
D gene: NA
V gene: TRBV6-5
CDR3 protein: CASSYGVRGSYEQYF

CDR3 length: 13
D gene: NA
V gene: TRBV11-2
CDR3 protein: CASSLSGTFPPYF

CDR3 length: 12
D gene: TRBD1
V gene: TRBV27
CDR3 protein: CASRQGAPGYTF

CDR3 length: 16
D gene: NA
V gene: TRBV30
CDR3 protein: CAWSGGLEFSTDTQYF

CDR3 length: 14
D gene: NA
V gene: TRBV7-9
CDR3 protein: CASSPGSSYNEQFF

CDR3 length: 13
D gene: NA
V gene: TRBV11-2
CDR3 protein: CASSLNVDTEAFF

CDR3 length: 14
D gene: TRBD1
V gene: TRBV7-9
CDR3 protein: CASSWDSLGNTIYF

CDR3 length: 13
D gene: NA
V gene: TRBV30
CDR3 protein: CAWGGDPNSPLHF

CDR3 length: 15
D gene: TRBD2
V gene: TRBV4-2
CDR3 protein: CASSQVAGGTDTQYF

CDR3 length: 19
D gene: TRBD2
V gene: TRBV27
CDR3 protein: CASSQGHLEGLAKQETQYF

CDR3 length: 14
D gene: TRBD2
V gene: TRBV5-6
CDR3 protein: CASSPRGTSYEQYF

CDR3 length: 17
D gene: NA
V gene: TRBV23-1
CDR3 protein: CASSQSPHNAYQETQYF

CDR3 length: 17
D gene: NA
V gene: TRBV9
CDR3 protein: CASSVGVMVGKNTEAFF

CDR3 length: 14
D gene: TRBD1
V gene: TRBV29-1
CDR3 protein: CSARWDSPLDGYTF

CDR3 length: 14
D gene: NA
V gene: TRBV5-1
CDR3 protein: CASSLGSTQETQYF

CDR3 length: 13
D gene: TRBD2
V gene: TRBV7-2
CDR3 protein: CASSFDSGYEQYF

CDR3 length: 16
D gene: NA
V gene: TRBV12-1
CDR3 protein: CASSFGPLRAHQPQHF

CDR3 length: 14
D gene: TRBD1
V gene: TRBV27
CDR3 protein: CASKVTGGNYGYTF

CDR3 length: 17
D gene: TRBD2
V gene: TRBV6-1
CDR3 protein: CASSELASGGGKNIQYF

CDR3 length: 14
D gene: NA
V gene: TRBV6-1
CDR3 protein: CASSARQGTDTQYF

CDR3 length: 14
D gene: NA
V gene: TRBV13
CDR3 protein: CASSEGRVPYEQYF

CDR3 length: 12
D gene: NA
V gene: TRBV6-6
CDR3 protein: CASSRLGAEQYF

CDR3 length: 14
D gene: NA
V gene: TRBV4-1
CDR3 protein: CASSQGSRGADAFF